This T cell receptor beta chain comes out of a study of T cell responses to AZD1222 COVID-19 vaccine (dated by TCRdb to 2020 to 2022). About the full investigation: A total of 230 to 250 trial participants underwent TCR sequencing, of whom about 200 had received two doses of AZD1222 and some 26 had received two doses of the MenACWY control vaccine. Trial participants were enrolled by age into subgroups of 18-55, 56-69 and 70-plus years, and around 140, 26 and 57 TCR-sequenced participants, respectively, were included in these subgroups. What the research found in general, with its limitations: Because no day 14 peak-response samples were available, repertoires were characterized only after the peak T cell response. In the small 56-69-year group, the increase in depth fell short of significance, most likely because of low power. Participants were mostly white British, with more females than males. The authors suggested clonal diversity may have been underestimated. Conclusions about previously exposed vaccinees were limited because only a handful of AZD1222 recipients were SARS-CoV-2 seropositive at baseline. Reportedly, almost half of the unique spike-specific TCRs recognized epitopes lying outside the regions that are mutated in the B.1.351 and B.1.1.7 variants. A significant rise in spike-specific TCR breadth and depth was observed after two AZD1222 doses relative to day 0 and relative to MenACWY recipients. CD4 TCRs associated with the vaccine covered the entire spike protein, and the dominant responses were in regions 160-218 and 743-854.

The CDR3 regions of human TCRbeta chains were subjected to immunosequencing. The original methods were these. Repertoire TCRs were matched against a reference library of SARS-CoV-2-specific TCRs generated with the MIRA antigen-specificity platform. Breadth was defined as the fraction of unique TCRs that were SARS-CoV-2-associated, and depth was defined as the fraction of total T cells that were SARS-CoV-2-associated. Using the MIRA data, each spike-specific TCR was assigned both to the spike region to which the TCR was reactive and to a CD4 or CD8 class. Log10-transformed breadth and depth values were compared by one-way ANOVA with Sidak's multiple comparisons tests. As stored in TCRdb, this immuneACCESS dataset retains in-frame rearrangements with V and J assigned. A fraction of the clones does not appear; measured against another copy, unresolved V genes explain less than half of the discrepancy, and the remainder lacks a known reason. The V and J calls and the clone size are those of that table, but D and trimming were determined from the DNA. This sample comprises 100,000 to 150,000 clones, 85% of them detected only once. Just under 4.5% of the sample lies in the top ten.

The CDR3 spans 15 residues, from the cysteine through the phenylalanine. The only DNA kept is the CDR3, 45 bases in frame from the first base. CDR1 and CDR2, per the germline V gene, are KGHSH and LQKENI. Trimming takes 0 bases from V and 2 bases from J, and the germline ends sit 11 bases apart. The intended sense of this specimen's time point label: about 28 days (+/-7) after the second vaccine dose. AZD1222 recipients given second doses at about 4 weeks or at about 12 weeks were pooled, since spike-specific TCR depth and breadth were not found to differ between the two schedules. Vaccinee samples were obtained from the UK trials COV001 and COV002, which included a single-blind randomized controlled phase 2/3 trial of AZD1222 (ChAdOx1 nCoV-19) in healthy adults. For TCRbeta chain sequencing, PBMC samples were collected from trial participants at day 0 and at day 28 after the second dose. Comment on this clone: There is no known antigen for this receptor. Per-nucleotide qualities are absent, and no much larger clonotype sits a single base away.

Sequencing used peripheral blood, obtained 28 days after the second AZD1222 dose. This clonotype was obtained from an adult who received the AZD1222 COVID-19 vaccine. The rearrangement joined TRBV18 to TRBJ2-7; the D element might be TRBD1 or TRBD2, as each aligns at 5 bases. The CDR3 reads as follows: CASSPPGTEPYEQYF. The nucleotide sequence is given as TGTGCCAGCTCACCACCCGGGACCGAGCCCTACGAGCAGTACTTC.